Listed below are T cell receptor beta chains from one sample, sequenced in a study of T cell responses to AZD1222 COVID-19 vaccine. Data came from immunoSEQ multiplex PCR; TCRdb stores just in-frame clones and leaves some out. Among around 200,000 clones listed, around 88% were seen once. This material consisted of peripheral blood, taken on day 0 of AZD1222 vaccination. Receptors originate from an adult in good health. The CDR3 runs from the conserved cysteine through the conserved F or W. A D gene is named only where the DNA matches it firmly. For some rows the clone size is stated as once, few or many, or as a class when expanded; others skip it.

J: TRBJ2-7; D: NA; V: TRBV27; size: NA; CDR3: CASSPNPTESYEQYF; DNA: TGTGCCAGCAGCCCAAACCCGACAGAATCCTACGAGCAGTACTTC
J: TRBJ1-6; D: NA; V: TRBV6-4; size: NA; CDR3: CASPYRSHNSPLHF; DNA: TGTGCCAGCCCATACAGGAGCCATAATTCACCCCTCCACTTT
J: TRBJ1-4; D: NA; V: TRBV13; size: NA; CDR3: CASSLVDITNEKLFF; DNA: TGTGCCAGCAGCTTAGTGGACATTACTAATGAAAAACTGTTTTTT
J: TRBJ1-2; D: NA; V: TRBV18; size: once; CDR3: CASSRVVRDYGYTF; DNA: TGTGCCAGCTCCCGAGTCGTCAGGGACTATGGCTACACCTTC
J: TRBJ2-7; D: TRBD1; V: TRBV7-2; size: NA; CDR3: CASSYHGQGEYEQYF; DNA: TGTGCCAGCAGCTACCACGGACAGGGAGAGTACGAGCAGTACTTC
J: TRBJ2-3; D: NA; V: TRBV10-2; size: NA; CDR3: CASTLGDGTQYF; DNA: TGCGCCAGCACCCTCGGGGATGGTACGCAGTATTTT
J: TRBJ2-2; D: TRBD2; V: TRBV7-3; size: NA; CDR3: CASSLTGLAGAGELFF; DNA: TGTGCCAGCAGCCTCACGGGACTAGCGGGAGCCGGGGAGCTGTTTTTT
J: TRBJ1-6; D: NA; V: TRBV6-5; size: NA; CDR3: CASRAASGSSPLHF; DNA: TGTGCCAGCAGAGCCGCTTCGGGGAGTTCACCCCTCCACTTT
J: TRBJ2-1; D: NA; V: TRBV6-5; size: NA; CDR3: CASSYRQTYNERFF; DNA: TGTGCCAGCAGTTATAGGCAAACCTACAATGAGCGGTTCTTC
J: TRBJ1-6; D: NA; V: TRBV5-1; size: few; CDR3: CASRRGGDSPLHF; DNA: TGCGCCAGTCGTAGGGGCGGTGATTCACCCCTCCACTTT
J: TRBJ1-3; D: NA; V: TRBV5-1; size: NA; CDR3: CASSRDGENTIYF; DNA: TGCGCCAGCAGCCGGGACGGAGAAAACACCATATATTTT
J: TRBJ1-4; D: NA; V: TRBV6-1; size: NA; CDR3: CASSEVGSGWSGEKLFF; DNA: TGTGCCAGCAGTGAAGTGGGCAGTGGGTGGTCTGGAGAAAAACTGTTTTTT
J: TRBJ1-5; D: NA; V: TRBV2; size: NA; CDR3: CASTESNQPQHF; DNA: TGTGCCAGCACAGAAAGCAATCAGCCCCAGCATTTT
J: TRBJ1-5; D: NA; V: TRBV6-5; size: NA; CDR3: CASSLGHTGPQHF; DNA: TGTGCCAGCAGCCTAGGACATACCGGCCCCCAGCATTTT
J: TRBJ1-5; D: NA; V: TRBV2; size: NA; CDR3: CASCYSRGGNQPQHF; DNA: TGTGCCTCGTGCTACTCGCGGGGGGGCAATCAGCCCCAGCATTTT
J: TRBJ2-3; D: NA; V: TRBV9; size: NA; CDR3: CASSGSGFVDTQYF; DNA: TGTGCCAGCAGCGGCAGCGGGTTTGTAGATACGCAGTATTTT
J: TRBJ1-1; D: NA; V: TRBV3-1/TRBV3-2; size: few; CDR3: CASSQGRRGANTEAFF; DNA: TGTGCCAGCAGCCAAGGACGGAGGGGGGCAAACACTGAAGCTTTCTTT
J: TRBJ2-1; D: TRBD1; V: TRBV7-7; size: NA; CDR3: CASSAGTGDYNEQFF; DNA: TGTGCTAGCAGCGCCGGGACAGGGGATTACAATGAGCAGTTCTTC
J: TRBJ1-4; D: NA; V: TRBV18; size: NA; CDR3: CASSDRPATNEKLFF; DNA: TGTGCCAGCTCGGACAGACCTGCAACTAATGAAAAACTGTTTTTT
J: TRBJ1-1; D: NA; V: TRBV18; size: NA; CDR3: CASSPPGHPRPEAFF; DNA: TGTGCCAGCTCACCACCGGGACACCCGAGACCTGAAGCTTTCTTT
J: TRBJ1-2; D: NA; V: TRBV10-3; size: NA; CDR3: CAISDPETGNYGYTF; DNA: TGTGCCATCAGTGACCCCGAGACCGGTAACTATGGCTACACCTTC
J: TRBJ2-3; D: NA; V: TRBV5-1; size: NA; CDR3: CASTLTAPTDTQYF; DNA: TGCGCCAGCACCCTGACAGCGCCCACAGATACGCAGTATTTT
J: TRBJ2-2; D: NA; V: TRBV10-1; size: NA; CDR3: CASSDQGTNTGELFF; DNA: TGCGCCAGCAGTGACCAGGGGACGAACACCGGGGAGCTGTTTTTT
J: TRBJ1-2; D: NA; V: TRBV24-1; size: NA; CDR3: CATSGADLKGYTF; DNA: TGTGCCACCAGTGGCGCCGATCTTAAAGGCTACACCTTC
J: TRBJ2-1; D: NA; V: TRBV18; size: NA; CDR3: CASSPPSGEQFF; DNA: TGTGCCAGCTCACCACCGTCCGGTGAGCAGTTCTTC
J: TRBJ1-3; D: NA; V: TRBV30; size: NA; CDR3: CAWTLDGASGNTIYF; DNA: TGTGCCTGGACCCTTGACGGAGCGTCTGGAAACACCATATATTTT
J: TRBJ1-5; D: NA; V: TRBV19; size: NA; CDR3: CASSYRASSNQPQHF; DNA: TGTGCCAGTAGCTACCGGGCTTCCAGCAATCAGCCCCAGCATTTT
J: TRBJ2-7; D: NA; V: TRBV5-1; size: NA; CDR3: CASSLLVRESNEQYF; DNA: TGCGCCAGCAGCTTGCTGGTGAGGGAAAGTAACGAGCAGTACTTC
J: TRBJ2-1; D: TRBD2; V: TRBV11-3; size: NA; CDR3: CASSPGTSGSGDEQFF; DNA: TGTGCCAGCAGCCCAGGGACTAGCGGGAGTGGGGATGAGCAGTTCTTC
J: TRBJ1-2; D: NA; V: TRBV6-5; size: NA; CDR3: CASSSNGVANYGYTF; DNA: TGTGCCAGCAGTTCGAATGGGGTGGCTAACTATGGCTACACCTTC
J: TRBJ1-6; D: NA; V: TRBV9; size: NA; CDR3: CASSGEGPVPLHF; DNA: TGTGCCAGCAGCGGCGAGGGGCCTGTACCCCTCCACTTT
J: TRBJ1-6; D: TRBD1; V: TRBV6-2/TRBV6-3; size: NA; CDR3: CASSKDGTQGYNSPLHF; DNA: TGTGCCAGCAGTAAGGACGGAACACAGGGGTATAATTCACCCCTCCACTTT
J: TRBJ2-1; D: NA; V: TRBV7-6; size: NA; CDR3: CASSPSNLVEQFF; DNA: TGTGCCAGCAGCCCTTCGAACCTGGTTGAGCAGTTCTTC
J: TRBJ1-5; D: NA; V: TRBV25-1; size: NA; CDR3: CASAHQGSNQPQHF; DNA: TGTGCCAGCGCACACCAGGGGAGCAATCAGCCCCAGCATTTT
J: TRBJ2-7; D: NA; V: TRBV5-1; size: NA; CDR3: CASRFYEQYF; DNA: TGCGCCAGCAGGTTTTACGAGCAGTACTTC
J: TRBJ2-1; D: NA; V: TRBV15; size: NA; CDR3: CATSRDVTSNNEQFF; DNA: TGTGCCACCAGCAGAGATGTCACTAGTAATAATGAGCAGTTCTTC
J: TRBJ2-6; D: NA; V: TRBV29-1; size: NA; CDR3: CSVVVGANVLTF; DNA: TGCAGCGTTGTTGTGGGGGCCAACGTCCTGACTTTC
J: TRBJ1-1; D: NA; V: TRBV6-1; size: NA; CDR3: CASSEQINTEAFF; DNA: TGTGCCAGCAGTGAACAGATTAACACTGAAGCTTTCTTT
J: TRBJ2-2; D: TRBD1; V: TRBV28; size: once; CDR3: CASSLGQGGTSGELFF; DNA: TGTGCCAGCAGTTTAGGACAGGGGGGTACGAGCGGGGAGCTGTTTTTT
J: TRBJ2-7; D: TRBD1; V: TRBV4-1; size: NA; CDR3: CASSQGPDRGSAYEQYF; DNA: TGCGCCAGCAGCCAGGGCCCGGACAGGGGAAGCGCCTACGAGCAGTACTTC
J: TRBJ2-2; D: TRBD1; V: TRBV5-5; size: NA; CDR3: CASSWDRGNTGELFF; DNA: TGTGCCAGCAGCTGGGACAGGGGGAACACCGGGGAGCTGTTTTTT
J: TRBJ2-7; D: NA; V: TRBV28; size: NA; CDR3: CASSPGTASSYEQYF; DNA: TGTGCCAGCAGCCCCGGGACGGCCAGCTCCTACGAGCAGTACTTC
J: TRBJ1-1; D: NA; V: TRBV18; size: NA; CDR3: CASLETANTEAFF; DNA: TGTGCCAGCTTAGAGACAGCCAACACTGAAGCTTTCTTT
J: TRBJ2-3; D: NA; V: TRBV19; size: NA; CDR3: CASSIEAVPDTQYF; DNA: TGTGCCAGTAGTATAGAGGCGGTTCCAGATACGCAGTATTTT